This TCR beta chain came from a study of blood T cell repertoires in COVID-19. In the original analysis: How many nucleated cells were present was estimated from reference gene primer amplification. Repertoires were generated with immunoSEQ multiplex PCR, while TCRdb's copy carries only in-frame clones and drops some. D and trimming come from the DNA, and the V and J calls and clone size come from that table. In the table there are some 46,000 clones, approximately 85% of which are singletons. Trimming cost V 6 bases and J 4 bases; bases outside gene matches: 6. CDR3 size: 14 residues. From germline, CDR1 is SGHTA and CDR2 FQGNSA.

The V and J genes are TRBV7-2 and TRBJ1-3, with TRBD1 matching over 7 bases. This clonotype originated in a woman aged 80 or over with COVID-19, enrolled during active disease. The material sequenced was peripheral blood. The CDR3: CASRPTGQGNTIYF. As DNA, the CDR3 is TGTGCCAGCAGGCCGACAGGGCAAGGAAACACCATATATTTT. Complete variable domain (other parts from reference TRBV7-2 and TRBJ1-3): GAGVSQSPSNKVTEKGKDVELRCDPISGHTALYWYRQSLGQGLEFLIYFQGNSAPDKSGLPSDRFSAERTGGSVSTLTIQRTQQEDSAVYLCASRPTGQGNTIYFGEGSWLTVV.